This T cell receptor (beta chain) appears in the sequencing data of a study of cytomegalovirus exposure and HLA in healthy donors. Germline CDR1 reads SQVTM; CDR2 reads ANQGSEA. The length of the CDR3 is 15 residues. The V gene end was trimmed by 7 bases and the J gene end by 2 bases; junction bases not matched to a gene: 10. General observations from the study: Serostatus for CMV was the only available immune exposure information. The number of N-insertions in an Asian-associated ancestry cluster was reportedly below the approximately 700-donor mean in a later analysis.

About this clone: What it binds is not known.

This PCR relied on a set of 60 Vbeta primers and 13 Jbeta primers. The protocol was immunoSEQ multiplex PCR, while the TCRdb copy is restricted to in-frame clones and leaves out a portion. The sample lists roughly 100,000 clones, roughly 70% occurring once. Sequencing was done on a sample of PBMCs. This chain joins TRBV29-1 and TRBJ2-1; 8 bases agree with TRBD1. The clonotype was recovered from a woman aged 45 to 65 in good health and CMV-seronegative. CDR3 loop: CSARDRQGPYNEQFF. CDR3 DNA: TGCAGCGCCCGTGATCGACAGGGGCCCTACAATGAGCAGTTCTTC.